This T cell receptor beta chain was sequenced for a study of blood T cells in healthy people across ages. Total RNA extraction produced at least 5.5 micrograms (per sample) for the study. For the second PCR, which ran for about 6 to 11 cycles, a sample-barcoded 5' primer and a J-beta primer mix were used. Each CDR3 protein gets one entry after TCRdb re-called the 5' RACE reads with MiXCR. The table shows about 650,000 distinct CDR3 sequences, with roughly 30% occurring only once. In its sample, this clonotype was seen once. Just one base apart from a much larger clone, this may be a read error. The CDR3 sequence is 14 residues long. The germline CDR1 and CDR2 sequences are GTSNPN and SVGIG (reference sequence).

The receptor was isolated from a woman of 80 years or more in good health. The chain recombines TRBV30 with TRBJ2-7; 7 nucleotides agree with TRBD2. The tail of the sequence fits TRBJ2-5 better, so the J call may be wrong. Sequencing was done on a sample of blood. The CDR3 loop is CAWRGTTGIETQYF. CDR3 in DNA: TGTGCCTGGAGGGGGACTACTGGGATTGAGACCCAGTACTTC.